This T cell receptor (beta chain) comes out of a study of tumor-infiltrating lymphocytes in primary liver carcinoma. Study overall: Each sample had roughly 3.5 to 7.5 million productive TCRbeta reads regardless of tissue type.

The CDR3 sequence is 14 residues long. V was clipped by 9 bases and J by 0 bases, with 12 bases between them. CDR1 and CDR2 from the germline V gene are MNHEY and SVGEGT. For each extraction, RNA and DNA were obtained together from about 21-30 mg of unsorted bulk tissue. Whichever tumor sample was examined, it had over 75% viable tumor cells. This clonotype was observed a single time. A constant-region primer served to make TCR beta cDNA from roughly 480 ng total RNA. The TCR beta library was amplified through three nested multiplex PCR rounds in a modified ARM-PCR procedure. TRBV1-TRBV30 forward and Cbeta reverse primers drove the first two approximately 10-cycle rounds. TCRdb analysed the multiplex PCR reads with MiXCR anew, one entry per CDR3 protein. The table has just under 55,000 distinct CDR3 sequences, 70% to 80% seen once.

V is TRBV6-2 or TRBV6-3 and J is TRBJ2-1; D assignment may be TRBD1 or TRBD2 (5 bases each). The source material was liver tumor tissue from sampling region 2. Subset: tumor region T2, inferior pole. This sequence was found in a man aged 40-49 years with primary liver carcinoma and hepatitis B virus infection. CDR3 region: CARGTGTSYNEQFF. The CDR3 bases are TGTGCCAGGGGTACCGGGACCTCCTACAATGAGCAGTTCTTC.